The T cell receptor beta chain described here comes from a study of cytomegalovirus exposure and HLA in healthy donors. CDR1 and CDR2 (germline): SEHNR, FQNEAQ (reference sequence). This CDR3 comprises 16 residues. V lost 5 bases, J lost 0 bases, and 7 bases stayed unmatched. Method: immunoSEQ multiplex PCR; TCRdb's copy keeps in-frame clones and lacks some. The sample includes around 400,000 clones, roughly 85% of them seen just once. Turning to this clone: Other DNA sequences within the sample encode an identical CDR3.

This clonotype was sampled from a woman aged 18-29 years in good health and CMV-seronegative. The sample was PBMCs. V usage is TRBV7-9 and J usage is TRBJ1-1; 9 nucleotides agree with TRBD1. CDR3 sequence (DNA): TGTGCCAGCAGCCCTCGGACAGGGGCCATGAACACTGAAGCTTTCTTT. It is translated as CASSPRTGAMNTEAFF.